The source of this TCR beta chain is a study of OX40 agonist ivuxolimab in advanced cancers. Study-wide context: The costimulatory receptor OX40 (CD134) was targeted by ivuxolimab, a fully human IgG2 agonistic monoclonal antibody. Intravenous ivuxolimab was administered to patients every 2 weeks at six dose levels: 0.01, 0.1, 0.3, 1.5, 3 and 10 mg/kg. Of the roughly 51 patients in dose escalation, some 20 had hepatocellular carcinoma, some 15 had melanoma, 9 had renal cell carcinoma and 9 had head and neck cancer. In the dose-escalation cohort, 82.7% of patients were male, and the mean age was roughly 60 years, with a range of roughly 20 to 80. Prior anti-PD-1, anti-PD-L1 or anti-CTLA-4 therapy was permitted, and less than 45% of dose-escalation patients had received checkpoint inhibitors. Partial responses were achieved by three dose-escalation patients, of whom one had hepatocellular carcinoma and two had cutaneous melanoma. Peripheral TCRbeta sequencing aimed to test whether ivuxolimab altered TCR sequence diversity and caused clonal T-cell expansion. The paper covers the monotherapy dose-escalation part of the phase I ivuxolimab trial, which included N ≈ 57 patients.

Beyond this particular receptor, the publication reports: At doses of 0.1 to 3.0 mg/kg, clonal expansion of both CD4+ and CD8+ blood T cells was observed from baseline to week 6. After ivuxolimab, more expanded clones were found on average in CD8+ T cells than in CD4+ T cells. Low levels of normalized T-cell clonal expansion were also seen in some patients who did not respond. The antigen specificity of the clonally expanded peripheral T cells was not determined. In the 0.1-3.0 mg/kg groups, partial responders were among the patients with the lowest normalized peripheral clonal expansion, particularly in CD8+ T cells.

Trimming removed 0 bases from V and 2 bases from J, leaving 5 bases between the germline ends. The CDR1 and CDR2 encoded by the germline V gene are SGHTA and FQGNSA. Measured from the cysteine to the phenylalanine, the CDR3 is 13 residues long. Only the CDR3 region is kept as DNA, spanning 39 bases read in frame from base 1. Genomic DNA was extracted from sorted cells for sequencing of the TCRbeta CDR3 region. The immunoSEQ Assay was used to sequence the TCRbeta CDR3 regions. Held by TCRdb, this immuneACCESS table contains in-frame sequences only and omits some clones. Under half of the omission traces to an unresolved V gene where checked; the cause of the rest is unknown. Present in this sample are 55,000 to 80,000 clones, about 80% of which were seen just once. The ten largest make up less than 2.5% of the sample. Patients with autoimmune disease history or receiving systemic immunosuppression were excluded from the trial. Peripheral blood for TCR sequencing was collected from all dose cohorts at baseline, on cycle 4 day 1, and on cycle 7 day 1. The samples were taken from a phase I, first-in-human, multicenter, open-label dose-escalation trial of ivuxolimab. Adults with locally advanced or metastatic melanoma, renal cell carcinoma, hepatocellular carcinoma or head and neck squamous cell carcinoma were enrolled in the trial. Before TCR sequencing, CD4+ T cells and CD8+ T cells from peripheral blood were sorted into separate populations.

In regard to this clone: Its antigen is not yet known. No much larger clone exists at a distance of one base, and base qualities are not known.

The clonotype originates from an adult with an advanced solid tumor such as melanoma, head and neck, liver or kidney cancer. The chain couples TRBV7-2 to TRBJ2-7; the D gene lacks a confident call. Sequenced here: CD4+ or CD8+ T cells sorted from blood, sampled in a trial of the OX40 agonist ivuxolimab. CDR3 loop: CASSLAGTYEQYF. The DNA reads TGTGCCAGCAGCTTAGCGGGAACCTACGAGCAGTACTTC.